The 19 T cell receptor beta chains below come from one sample, sequenced in a study of patients and donors after allogeneic stem cell transplantation. Each CDR3 protein is one row after TCRdb ran MiXCR on the RT-PCR reads. The data contain 150,000 to 200,000 distinct CDR3 sequences, roughly 31% of them singletons. The source material was blood, either unsorted or a sorted T cell fraction (not recorded which). Source of these receptors: a human donor who was either an allogeneic HSCT recipient or a stem cell or donor lymphocyte infusion donor (not recorded which). It is not recorded whose cells these are; they may come from a transplant donor.

This chain links TRBV5-4 with TRBJ2-3; 13 nucleotides align to TRBD2. This CDR3 region has 16 residues. V gave up 6 bases and J gave up 5 bases; unmatched junction bases: 9. Germline values: CDR1 SGHNT, CDR2 YYREEE (reference sequence). The CDR3 nucleotides read TGTGCCAGCACCCGGACTAGCGGGAGTGTAGGAGATACGCAGTATTTT. Its protein product is CASTRTSGSVGDTQYF.

The chain uses TRBV30 and TRBJ1-1; TRBD1 aligns across 9 bases. This CDR3 contains 14 residues. CDR1 is GTSNPN and CDR2 is SVGIG in the germline V gene (reference sequence). V was clipped by 8 bases and J by 2 bases; unmatched bases: 9. The CDR3, as DNA: TGTGCCGCCGAGACAGGGGGAGGTAACACTGAAGCTTTCTTT. This sequence encodes CAAETGGGNTEAFF.

J is TRBJ1-6 and V is TRBV5-1; 7 positions match TRBD1. Trimming cost V 3 bases and J 4 bases; bases outside gene matches: 7. Germline values: CDR1 SGHRS, CDR2 YFSETQ. This CDR3 spans 16 amino acids. CDR3 nucleotides: TGCGCCAGCAGCTCCGGACAGGCGGCATATAATTCACCCCTCCACTTT. Translating gives CASSSGQAAYNSPLHF.

This clonotype has a handful of counts. The chain combines TRBV4-1 with TRBJ2-5; D is undetermined. The germline V gene encodes CDR1 MGHRA and CDR2 YSYEKL. V gave up 1 base and J gave up 2 bases, with 11 bases separating them. This CDR3 is 15 amino acids long. CDR3 nucleotides: TGCGCCAGCAGCCAAGGAAACGGCCTTCAAGAGACCCAGTACTTC. As protein: CASSQGNGLQETQYF.

The J gene is TRBJ2-1, the V gene TRBV4-2; D remains ambiguous. CDR3 size: 17 residues. CDR1 and CDR2 from the germline V gene are LGHNA and YNFKEQ. V lost 1 base, J lost 7 bases, and 20 bases lay in between. The CDR3 region is CASSQGEWQPKNNEQFF. In nucleotides, the CDR3 is TGTGCCAGCAGCCAAGGAGAATGGCAACCGAAAAATAATGAGCAGTTCTTC.

This clonotype was picked up one time. The J gene is TRBJ1-2, the V gene TRBV14; D perhaps matches TRBD1 (5 bases). CDR1 SGHDN and CDR2 FVKESK come from the germline V gene. The CDR3 consists of 11 residues. V shed 5 bases and J shed 8 bases, with 9 bases lying between them. The CDR3: CASSKGEGYTF. The CDR3 DNA reads TGTGCCAGCAGCAAAGGGGAAGGCTACACCTTC. Complete variable domain (other parts from reference TRBV14 and TRBJ1-2): EAGVTQFPSHSVIEKGQTVTLRCDPISGHDNLYWYRRVMGKEIKFLLHFVKESKQDESGMPNNRFLAERTGGTYSTLKVQPAELEDSGVYFCASSKGEGYTFGSGTRLTVV.

The rearrangement joins TRBV20-1 to TRBJ2-3; no clear D. In germline, CDR1 is DFQATT, CDR2 SNEGSKA (reference sequence). The CDR3 is 14 residues long. Trimming pared 6 bases from V and 1 base from J, leaving 14 bases between. CDR3 protein: CSAHDPRGTDTQYF. The DNA for the CDR3 is TGCAGTGCCCACGATCCACGCGGCACAGATACGCAGTATTTT.

As for this clonotype: Mismatch with germline at one junction end may stem from a read error. V gene TRBV4-3 combines with J gene TRBJ2-7, with 9 bases identical to TRBD2. The CDR3 loop spans 15 amino acids. Germline V lookup: CDR1 LGHNA, CDR2 YSLEER. CDR3 loop: CASSRLAEPTYEQHF. CDR3 sequence (DNA): TGCGCCAGCAGCCGACTAGCGGAGCCGACCTACGAGCAGCACTTC.

This clonotype was seen many times. This CDR3 reads CASSPPNKLSRGNTEAFF. In DNA form, the CDR3 reads TGTGCCAGCTCACCACCGAACAAACTCTCGAGAGGGAACACTGAAGCTTTCTTT. This rearrangement joins TRBV18 to TRBJ1-1; D gene ambiguous. Germline assignment: CDR1 KGHSH and CDR2 LQKENI. This CDR3 contains 18 residues. Trimming cost V 0 bases and J 1 base, with 18 bases left between them.

The chain employs TRBV7-9 and TRBJ2-3; the D is unclear. The CDR3 has 13 amino acids. Germline CDR1 and CDR2: SEHNR and FQNEAQ (reference sequence). V lost 6 bases and J lost 0, with 7 bases in between. CDR3 amino acids: CASRSRSTDTQYF. CDR3 DNA sequence: TGTGCCAGCAGGTCAAGGAGCACAGATACGCAGTATTTT.

This CDR3 reads CASSLAGTVYEQYF. The DNA of the CDR3 is TGTGCCAGCAGCTTGGCCGGGACAGTCTACGAGCAGTACTTC. The chain joins TRBV5-6 to TRBJ2-7, with 7 bases that match TRBD1. The CDR3 is 14 residues long. Trimming took 0 bases from V and 3 from J; bases not matched to a gene: 3. Germline loops: CDR1 SGHDT, CDR2 YYEEEE.

The CDR3 coding sequence is TGCAGCGTTGAAGCGTTGGGGAACCAAGAGACCCAGTACTTC. This translates into CSVEALGNQETQYF. The V gene is TRBV29-1, the J gene TRBJ2-5; D is unclear. Deletions cut 1 base from V and 0 bases from J, with 9 bases between. This CDR3 contains 14 residues. In germline, CDR1 is SQVTM, CDR2 ANQGSEA.

The sample holds a few counts of this clonotype. The rearrangement links TRBV18 to TRBJ1-5; TRBD1 matches 9 bases. From germline, CDR1 is KGHSH and CDR2 LQKENI. V shed 3 bases and J 7 bases; nucleotides not matched to a gene: 10. This CDR3 spans 16 amino acids. The CDR3 reads CASSPTPTGGEQPQHF. In DNA form, the CDR3 reads TGTGCCAGCTCACCCACCCCCACAGGGGGCGAACAGCCCCAGCATTTT.

V usage is TRBV15 and J usage is TRBJ1-3, with a weak D call TRBD1 (5 bases). V was pared by 6 bases and J by 2 bases, with 14 bases between. The V gene's germline CDR1 is LNHNV and CDR2 YYDKDF (reference sequence). The CDR3 contains 15 residues. The chain's CDR3 is CATSRDPVAGNTIYF. The CDR3 nucleotides read TGTGCCACCAGTAGGGACCCGGTAGCTGGAAACACCATATATTTT.

This clonotype came up a few times. The chain couples TRBV3-1 to TRBJ2-7; D may be TRBD1 (6 bases). Trimming pared 3 bases from V and 5 bases from J, leaving 11 bases between. This CDR3 region has 13 residues. Germline V CDR1 and CDR2: LGHDT, YNNKEL (reference sequence). DNA for the CDR3: TGTGCCAGCAGCCATGATCAGGGGAACGAGCAGTACTTC. Translated, it gives CASSHDQGNEQYF.

This clonotype was seen at least ten times. The chain is built from TRBV4-3 and TRBJ1-5; D ambiguous. CDR1 is LGHNA and CDR2 is YSLEER in the germline V gene. Trimming removed 4 bases from V and 2 bases from J, with 6 bases in between. The CDR3 is made up of 13 amino acids. CDR3 sequence reads: CASSRHRNQPQHF. In DNA form, the CDR3 reads TGCGCCAGCAGCCGTCATCGCAATCAGCCCCAGCATTTT.

The rearrangement links TRBV6-2 or TRBV6-3 to TRBJ2-5; D call uncertain. Germline V CDR1 and CDR2: MNHEY, SVGEGT. V was clipped by 5 bases and J by 2 bases, with 12 bases between them. The CDR3 spans 14 residues. This CDR3 is CASSPTAGQETQYF. The DNA for the CDR3 is TGTGCCAGCAGTCCGACGGCAGGACAAGAGACCCAGTACTTC.

The J gene is TRBJ1-4, the V gene TRBV4-2; the D is unclear. This CDR3 has 20 residues. V lost 0 bases and J 3 bases, leaving 23 bases between the germline ends. Germline CDR1 and CDR2: LGHNA and YNFKEQ. This chain's CDR3 is CASSQDIRPVMGLANEKLFF. CDR3 coding DNA: TGTGCCAGCAGCCAAGATATCCGGCCGGTAATGGGTTTAGCTAATGAAAAACTGTTTTTT.

This chain links TRBV7-6 with TRBJ2-7, with D unclear. CDR1 SGHVS and CDR2 FNYEAQ come from the germline V gene. V was pared by 0 bases and J by 6 bases, with 9 bases between. The CDR3 runs 13 residues. The CDR3, as DNA: TGTGCCAGCAGCTTAGCTCCTCGTGGCGAGCAGTACTTC. Its translation is CASSLAPRGEQYF. Full variable domain (remainder filled in from reference TRBV7-6 and TRBJ2-7): GAGVSQSPRYKVTKRGQDVALRCDPISGHVSLYWYRQALGQGPEFLTYFNYEAQQDKSGLPNDRFSAERPEGSISTLTIQRTEQRDSAMYRCASSLAPRGEQYFGPGTRLTVT.